One and the same sample provided the 25 T cell receptor beta chains below, sequenced in a study of T cell repertoires in cytomegalovirus infection. Antigen specificity for these receptors is unknown. One entry per CDR3 protein, called by TCRdb with MiXCR from the reads. The sample yields 250,000 to 300,000 distinct CDR3 sequences, around 20% seen once. This sample comprised cultured PBMCs, obtained from culture after CMV antigen stimulation. All receptors derive from a human donor in good health (CMV status not recorded). Some clones in this sample may be carry-over from other donors' samples.

This chain uses TRBV6-2 or TRBV6-3 with TRBJ2-1; 12 bases align to TRBD2. The J segment lost 5 bases and the V segment lost 6 bases, leaving 5 bases of the junction unmatched. CDR3 size: 15 residues. CDR1 and CDR2 from the germline V gene are MNHEY and SVGEGT. The CDR3 DNA is TGTGCCAGCAGCCGATCTAGCGGGAGGGACAATGAGCAGTTCTTC. This gives the protein CASSRSSGRDNEQFF.

This clonotype has at least ten counts. V and J are TRBV6-5 and TRBJ2-6, with a tentative D call TRBD2 (5 bases). The V end was cut by 0 bases, the J end by 0 bases, with 6 bases between. The germline CDR1 and CDR2 sequences are MNHEY and SVGAGI. The CDR3 runs to 16 residues. This CDR3 is CASSYSAVSGANVLTF. DNA of the CDR3: TGTGCCAGCAGTTACTCAGCGGTCTCTGGGGCCAACGTCCTGACTTTC.

The rearrangement uses TRBV9 and TRBJ2-3, with D unresolved. V gave up 3 bases and J gave up 2 bases, with 4 bases separating them. This CDR3 has 12 residues. Germline V gene data show CDR1 as SGDLS and CDR2 as YYNGEE. This chain's CDR3 is CASSGLTDTQYF. CDR3 coding DNA: TGTGCCAGCAGCGGGCTCACAGATACGCAGTATTTT.

In its sample, this clonotype was seen many times. The chain employs TRBV28 and TRBJ1-4; no reliable D call. The V gene lost 2 bases and the J gene lost 7 bases, with 8 bases spanning the gap. This CDR3 spans 13 amino acids. Germline CDR1 and CDR2: MDHEN and SYDVKM. The CDR3 sequence is CASSLVAGEKLFF. The DNA for the CDR3 is TGTGCCAGCAGTTTAGTTGCGGGTGAAAAACTGTTTTTT.

The rearrangement links TRBV7-8 to TRBJ1-3; possible D gene TRBD1, 6 bases. Trimming removed 4 bases from V and 1 base from J, with 8 bases in between. The CDR3 loop spans 14 amino acids. Germline CDR1 and CDR2: SGHVS and FQNEAQ. The CDR3 DNA reads as TGTGCCAGCAGCTCCAGGGGTTCTGGAAACACCATATATTTT. This gives the protein CASSSRGSGNTIYF.

This clonotype was seen ten or more times. This sequence joins TRBV7-2 and TRBJ2-3, with D possibly being TRBD1 (5 bases). V was trimmed by 3 bases and J by 6 bases, leaving 10 bases between them. The germline CDR1 and CDR2 sequences are SGHTA and FQGNSA. The length of the CDR3 is 13 residues. The CDR3 nucleotides are TGTGCCAGCAGCTTCCGAAACAGGGATACGCAGTATTTT. It translates to CASSFRNRDTQYF.

The chain recombines TRBV12-3 or TRBV12-4 with TRBJ2-3; D may match TRBD1 or TRBD2 (5 bases each). Trimming stripped 7 bases from V and 2 bases from J, with 19 bases between. This CDR3 is 16 amino acids long. The CDR3 region is CASTPGMGPFTDTQYF. Here the CDR3 DNA reads TGTGCCAGCACCCCGGGAATGGGGCCCTTCACAGATACGCAGTATTTT.

V and J are TRBV7-2 and TRBJ1-4, with D possibly matching TRBD1 (6 bases). Germline-derived CDR1 and CDR2 are SGHTA and FQGNSA. The CDR3 is 16 residues long. V was clipped by 4 bases and J by 1 base, with 13 bases between them. CDR3 DNA sequence: TGTGCCAGCAGCTCCCGGAAGACAGGAACTAATGAAAAACTGTTTTTT. Translation gives CASSSRKTGTNEKLFF.

This clonotype came up a few times. The V gene is TRBV5-1, the J gene TRBJ1-2; D gene unclear. The germline V gene encodes CDR1 SGHRS and CDR2 YFSETQ. There are 13 residues in the CDR3. Trimming pared 2 bases from V and 6 bases from J, leaving 11 bases between. The CDR3 DNA sequence: TGCGCCAGCAGCTTTGGACCAGCCGATGGCTACACCTTC. Translated, it gives CASSFGPADGYTF.

This clonotype was seen repeatedly, ten times or more. The chain employs TRBV7-2 and TRBJ2-3; 8 bases are a match to TRBD2. Looked up from germline, CDR1 is SGHTA and CDR2 is FQGNSA. CDR3 size: 16 residues. V lost 1 base and J lost 6; bases outside the gene matches: 9. The CDR3 loop reads CASSLGHGRGADTQYF. CDR3 DNA sequence: TGTGCCAGCAGCTTAGGTCACGGGCGGGGGGCGGATACGCAGTATTTT.

The V gene is TRBV24-1, the J gene TRBJ2-1; tentatively, D is TRBD1 (6 bases). The length of the CDR3 is 12 residues. V lost 5 bases, J lost 10 bases, and 11 bases lay in between. Germline CDR1 is KGHDR and CDR2 is SFDVKD. The CDR3 bases are TGTGCCACCAGTGTAGGGGGAAAGGAGCAGTTCTTC. Its protein product is CATSVGGKEQFF.

The V gene is TRBV20-1, the J gene TRBJ2-3; 11 positions match TRBD1. The CDR3 length is 13 residues. The junction had 4 bases not matched to a gene; V was cut back by 7 bases and J by 4 bases. Per the germline V gene, CDR1 is DFQATT and CDR2 is SNEGSKA (reference sequence). Here the CDR3 DNA reads TGCAGTGTCAGGACAGGGGGCCCAGATACGCAGTATTTT. It encodes CSVRTGGPDTQYF.

This clonotype was observed a single time. A much larger clone lies a single base off, so this may be a read error. The CDR3 is CASSPKIKASNQPQHF. CDR3 sequence (DNA): TGTGCCAGCAGCCCAAAAATCAAAGCCAGCAATCAGCCCCAGCATTTT. The chain couples TRBV7-9 to TRBJ1-5; no clear D. V was cut by 5 bases and J by 1 base, with 15 bases left in between. Germline-derived CDR1 and CDR2 are SEHNR and FQNEAQ (reference sequence). There are 16 residues in the CDR3.

Only a few counts were recorded for this clonotype. V usage is TRBV11-1 and J usage is TRBJ2-7; perhaps D is TRBD1 or TRBD2 (5 bases each). Trimming took off 5 bases at V and 0 bases at J, with 11 bases between the two ends. Germline V CDR1 and CDR2: SGHAT, FQDESV (reference sequence). The CDR3 is 14 amino acids. The CDR3 DNA reads TGTGCCAGCAGCCCGACGGGGCCCTCCTACGAGCAGTACTTC. Its translation: CASSPTGPSYEQYF.

This clonotype was counted only a few times. The chain links TRBV28 to TRBJ2-1; maybe TRBD2 (5 bases). There are 12 residues in the CDR3. Deletions cut 5 bases from V and 9 bases from J, with 11 bases between. Germline-derived CDR1 and CDR2 are MDHEN and SYDVKM. CDR3 amino acids: CASSLPSTEQFF. CDR3 nucleotide sequence: TGTGCCAGCAGTCTCCCTAGCACTGAGCAGTTCTTC.

This clonotype was picked up a small number of times. The chain links TRBV5-1 to TRBJ2-1, with D perhaps TRBD1 or TRBD2 (6 bases each). Trimming took 2 bases from V and 8 from J, leaving 20 bases between them. CDR1 is SGHRS, CDR2 YFSETQ, per germline. There are 16 residues in the CDR3. In DNA, the CDR3 is TGCGCCAGCAGCTTTGGGGGGCTAGCGCCAAGCGATGAGCAGTTCTTC. Residues: CASSFGGLAPSDEQFF.

V usage is TRBV20-1 and J usage is TRBJ1-2, with a weak D call TRBD1 (6 bases). V shed 6 bases and J shed 2 bases, with 13 bases lying between them. CDR3 length: 13 amino acids. Per germline, CDR1 DFQATT and CDR2 SNEGSKA (reference sequence). The CDR3 loop is CSARGPGNYGYTF. CDR3 DNA sequence: TGCAGTGCCAGGGGACCGGGGAACTATGGCTACACCTTC.

The chain joins TRBV20-1 to TRBJ2-1; D remains ambiguous. The CDR3 length is 15 residues. The V gene's germline CDR1 is DFQATT and CDR2 SNEGSKA (reference sequence). Trimming shortened V by 1 base and J by 8 bases, and 18 bases separated the two germline ends. The CDR3 protein is CSARAPGASFDEQFF. The CDR3 nucleotides read TGCAGTGCTAGAGCCCCGGGTGCTAGTTTTGATGAGCAGTTCTTC.

This clonotype came up many times. The rearrangement joins TRBV6-5 to TRBJ2-4; 10 bases are shared with TRBD2. Germline trimming cut 7 bases from V and 1 base from J; bases unmatched to any gene: 1. Germline V gene lookup returns CDR1 MNHEY and CDR2 SVGAGI. The CDR3 has 14 residues. CDR3 in amino acids: CASKREGAKNIQYF. DNA of the CDR3: TGTGCCAGCAAGCGGGAGGGGGCCAAAAACATTCAGTACTTC.

This clonotype was counted only a few times. DNA of the CDR3: TGTGCCAGCCGACCGACCGGGACAGGGGTACCCGGGGAGCTGTTTTTT. Its translation is CASRPTGTGVPGELFF. The V gene is TRBV27, the J gene TRBJ2-2; 10 bases match TRBD1. This CDR3 comprises 16 residues. V gave up 8 bases and J gave up 6 bases; unmatched junction bases: 12. In germline, CDR1 is MNHEY, CDR2 SMNVEV (reference sequence).

The genes are TRBV20-1 and TRBJ2-7; tentative D call: TRBD1 (5 bases). CDR3 length: 15 residues. Per germline, CDR1 DFQATT and CDR2 SNEGSKA (reference sequence). With 0 bases removed from V and 5 bases from J, the gap between germline ends came to 17 bases. CDR3 loop: CSARDSLRVIDEQYF. CDR3 nucleotides: TGCAGTGCTAGAGATTCACTCAGGGTGATCGACGAGCAGTACTTC.

V gene TRBV27 combines with J gene TRBJ2-5, with 10 nucleotides matching TRBD1. The germline gives CDR1 MNHEY, CDR2 SMNVEV (reference sequence). The V gene end was trimmed by 6 bases and the J gene end by 3 bases; junction bases not matched to a gene: 4. The CDR3 is 14 residues long. DNA for the CDR3: TGTGCCAGCAGGGGACAGGGGTTCAAAGAGACCCAGTACTTC. Protein sequence: CASRGQGFKETQYF.

The rearrangement joins TRBV18 to TRBJ2-7, with D unresolved. Trimming shortened V by 2 bases and J by 0 bases, and 17 bases separated the two germline ends. Germline loops: CDR1 KGHSH, CDR2 LQKENI. CDR3 length: 17 residues. CDR3 bases: TGTGCCAGCTCACCAAGTCTCTTTCCTCTGAGCTCCTACGAGCAGTACGTC. Its protein is CASSPSLFPLSSYEQYV.

This clonotype was counted between two and nine times. V usage is TRBV5-4 and J usage is TRBJ2-1, with 9 bases matching TRBD2. The V gene's germline CDR1 is SGHNT and CDR2 YYREEE (reference sequence). Germline trimming cut 0 bases from V and 7 bases from J; bases unmatched to any gene: 14. There are 18 residues in the CDR3. The CDR3 spells CASSLGAGGLIYENEQFF. DNA of the CDR3: TGTGCCAGCAGCTTGGGAGCGGGGGGCCTAATCTACGAGAATGAGCAGTTCTTC.

There are many counts of this clonotype. The rearrangement links TRBV7-2 to TRBJ2-5; D unclear. Trimming stripped 4 bases from V and 1 base from J, with 7 bases between. CDR1 and CDR2 (germline): SGHTA, FQGNSA. The CDR3 runs 13 residues. The CDR3 loop reads CASSYMGQETQYF. The CDR3 DNA is TGTGCCAGCAGCTACATGGGCCAAGAGACCCAGTACTTC.